The clone carrying this T cell receptor (beta chain) was picked up a small number of times. The assay was immunoSEQ multiplex PCR, and TCRdb's table has in-frame clones only and misses some. The repertoire holds about 61,000 clones, with 82% as singletons. The sort gate was single viable CD3+CD4+CD8-CD45RO+ cells for memory CD4+ T cells. These data belong to a study of memory CD4+ T cells and cytomegalovirus serostatus. Germline V lookup: CDR1 SGHDN, CDR2 FVKESK. Trimming cost V 4 bases and J 0 bases, with 13 bases left between them. There are 15 residues in the CDR3. The origin of this receptor is an adult in good health and CMV-seronegative. Sequenced sample: memory CD4+ T cells from blood. The gene calls are TRBV14 and TRBJ2-7; weak D call: TRBD1 (6 bases). In nucleotides, the CDR3 is TGTGCCAGCAGCCCGGCAGGGGCCTTCTCCTACGAGCAGTACTTC. This codes for CASSPAGAFSYEQYF.